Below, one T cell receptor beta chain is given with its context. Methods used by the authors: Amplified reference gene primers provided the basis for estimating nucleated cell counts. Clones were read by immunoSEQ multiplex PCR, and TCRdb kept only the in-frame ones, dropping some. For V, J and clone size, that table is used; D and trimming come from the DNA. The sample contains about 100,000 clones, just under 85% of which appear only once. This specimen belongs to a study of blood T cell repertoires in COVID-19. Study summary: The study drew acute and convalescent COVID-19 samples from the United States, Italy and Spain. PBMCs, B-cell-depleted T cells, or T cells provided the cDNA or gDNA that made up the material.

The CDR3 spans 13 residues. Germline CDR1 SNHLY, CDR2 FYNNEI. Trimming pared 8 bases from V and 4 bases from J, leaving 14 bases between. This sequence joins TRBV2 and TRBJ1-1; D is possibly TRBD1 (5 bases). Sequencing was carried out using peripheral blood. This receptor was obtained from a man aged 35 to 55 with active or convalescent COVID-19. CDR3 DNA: TGTGCCAGCGGGAGGGGTGAACGCACTGAAGCTTTCTTT. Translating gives CASGRGERTEAFF.